Listed here are 21 T cell receptor beta chains from one sample, sequenced in a study of T cell responses to AZD1222 COVID-19 vaccine. Repertoires were generated with immunoSEQ multiplex PCR, while TCRdb's copy carries only in-frame clones and drops some. The sample lists about 140,000 clones; approximately 90% were seen once. The sequences come from peripheral blood, collected 28 days after the second AZD1222 dose. The receptor source for this set is an adult who received the AZD1222 COVID-19 vaccine.

The chain couples TRBV5-8 to TRBJ1-5; D might be TRBD1 (6 bases). Deletions cut 3 bases from V and 6 bases from J, with 10 bases between. Germline assignment: CDR1 SGHTS and CDR2 YDEGEE. There are 13 residues in the CDR3. The CDR3 is CASSSQGFQPQHF. For the CDR3, the DNA is TGTGCCAGCAGCTCACAGGGTTTTCAGCCCCAGCATTTT.

V and J are TRBV2 and TRBJ1-5; no clear D gene. The CDR3 covers 15 residues. Germline V lookup: CDR1 SNHLY, CDR2 FYNNEI. V lost 3 bases, J lost 0 bases, and 9 bases lay in between. For the CDR3, the DNA is TGTGCCAGCAGTGATAAAAGAATTAGCAATCAGCCCCAGCATTTT. This gives the protein CASSDKRISNQPQHF.

The rearrangement links TRBV29-1 to TRBJ2-1, with 13 bases aligning to TRBD2. Germline loops: CDR1 SQVTM, CDR2 ANQGSEA. The CDR3 spans 12 residues. J lost 7 bases, V lost 7 bases, and 1 base had no gene match. DNA for the CDR3: TGCAGCGGGACTAGCGGGAGTAATGAGCAGTTCTTC. Translating it yields CSGTSGSNEQFF.

The chain is built from TRBV5-6 and TRBJ1-1; maybe TRBD1 (5 bases). Trimming took 6 bases from V and 1 from J, leaving 16 bases between them. CDR1 is SGHDT, CDR2 YYEEEE, per germline. The CDR3 is 15 amino acids. The CDR3 DNA sequence: TGTGCCAGCATCAGAAGGGGTGGGGGGAACACTGAAGCTTTCTTT. It codes for CASIRRGGGNTEAFF.

The V and J genes are TRBV3-1 (or the pseudogene TRBV3-2) and TRBJ2-5; D possibly corresponds to TRBD2 (6 bases). Deletions cut 4 bases from V and 3 bases from J, with 12 bases between. The CDR3 is 14 residues long. Germline V gene lookup returns CDR1 LGHDT and CDR2 YNNKEL (reference sequence). The CDR3 DNA sequence: TGTGCCAGCAGCCCGGGGAGGTGGAAAGAGACCCAGTACTTC. It translates to CASSPGRWKETQYF.

The rearrangement uses TRBV5-1 and TRBJ2-5; 10 bases agree with TRBD1. CDR1 and CDR2 (germline): SGHRS, YFSETQ. The CDR3 runs 17 residues. Trimming took 2 bases from V and 4 from J; bases not matched to a gene: 11. The CDR3: CASSFTTGTGVGETQYF. The CDR3 nucleotides read TGCGCCAGCAGCTTTACTACCGGGACAGGGGTAGGAGAGACCCAGTACTTC.

The chain joins TRBV15 to TRBJ1-3; D gene uncertain. The CDR3 totals 14 residues. V dropped 1 base and J dropped 2 bases, with 6 bases sitting between them. Germline V gene data show CDR1 as LNHNV and CDR2 as YYDKDF (reference sequence). CDR3 in DNA: TGTGCCACCAGCAGAGTGGGAACTGGAAACACCATATATTTT. Residues: CATSRVGTGNTIYF.

The rearrangement links TRBV9 to TRBJ1-4; TRBD1 might be the D (5 bases). The V end was cut by 0 bases, the J end by 6 bases, with 12 bases between. There are 15 residues in the CDR3. Germline lookup yields CDR1 SGDLS and CDR2 YYNGEE. The CDR3 DNA reads as TGTGCCAGCAGCGTAGATATGGGGCAGGATGAAAAACTGTTTTTT. Residues: CASSVDMGQDEKLFF.

CDR3 coding DNA: TGTGCCTCCGAAGACAGGGGCCTTTTCCAACTTAACACTGAAGCTTTCTTT. Protein: CASEDRGLFQLNTEAFF. The V and J genes are TRBV6-4 and TRBJ1-1, with 8 nucleotides matching TRBD1. The CDR3 runs 17 residues. The trim removed 11 bases at V and 2 bases at J, leaving 19 bases unmatched. Germline CDR1 reads MRHNA; CDR2 reads SNTAGT.

The chain links TRBV7-2 to TRBJ1-5; no definite D call. The CDR3 has 15 residues. Germline V gives CDR1 SGHTA, CDR2 FQGNSA. Between the trimmed V and J ends, which lost 3 bases and 5 bases, there was a span of 14 bases. CDR3 residues: CASSFGLPPDQPQHF. The CDR3, as DNA: TGTGCCAGCAGCTTCGGCCTGCCACCCGATCAGCCCCAGCATTTT.

V usage is TRBV2 and J usage is TRBJ2-5, with 7 nucleotides matching TRBD1. CDR3 length: 12 amino acids. Trimming at V came to 6 bases and at J to 2 bases, leaving 0 bases not matched to a gene. Germline CDR1 and CDR2: SNHLY and FYNNEI. CDR3 DNA sequence: TGTGCCAGCAGCAGGGGGCAAGAGACCCAGTACTTC. Amino acid sequence: CASSRGQETQYF.

The chain has TRBV7-3 and TRBJ2-2, with TRBD1 matching 11 bases. The germline V gene has CDR1 SGHTA and CDR2 FQGTGA. This CDR3 is built from 17 residues. The junction had 6 bases not matched to a gene; V was cut back by 1 base and J by 5 bases. In DNA form, the CDR3 reads TGTGCCAGCAGCTTAAGGGGTCGGGACAGGGGGACCGGGGAGCTGTTTTTT. This sequence encodes CASSLRGRDRGTGELFF. Full variable domain (outside the CDR3, taken from reference TRBV7-3 and TRBJ2-2): GAGVSQTPSNKVTEKGKYVELRCDPISGHTALYWYRQSLGQGPEFLIYFQGTGAADDSGLPNDRFFAVRPEGSVSTLKIQRTERGDSAVYLCASSLRGRDRGTGELFFGEGSRLTVL.

J is TRBJ2-3 and V is TRBV7-9; no reliable D call. V lost 0 bases, J lost 12 bases, and 16 bases lay in between. The CDR3 extends over 14 amino acids. CDR1 and CDR2 from the germline V gene are SEHNR and FQNEAQ (reference sequence). The CDR3: CASSLASRQGQQYF. The CDR3 nucleotides read TGTGCCAGCAGCTTAGCTAGCAGGCAAGGGCAACAGTATTTT. Full variable domain (outside the CDR3, taken from reference TRBV7-9 and TRBJ2-3): DTGVSQNPRHKITKRGQNVTFRCDPISEHNRLYWYRQTLGQGPEFLTYFQNEAQLEKSRLLSDRFSAERPKGSFSTLEIQRTEQGDSAMYLCASSLASRQGQQYFGPGTRLTVL.

The chain is built from TRBV18 and TRBJ2-5; 10 nucleotides align to TRBD2. Germline V gene lookup returns CDR1 KGHSH and CDR2 LQKENI. Losses at the gene ends were 0 bases for V and 6 bases for J; bases not matched to a gene: 7. CDR3 size: 16 residues. The CDR3 protein is CASSPPSSGGAKTQYF. The CDR3 coding sequence is TGTGCCAGCTCACCACCCTCCAGCGGGGGGGCGAAGACCCAGTACTTC.

The DNA for the CDR3 is TGTGCCAGCAGACAGGTCTATGGCTACACCTTC. As protein: CASRQVYGYTF. The rearrangement uses TRBV7-3 and TRBJ1-2, with D maybe TRBD1 (5 bases). Trimming stripped 6 bases from V and 4 bases from J, with 6 bases between. The CDR3 length is 11 residues. The V gene's germline CDR1 is SGHTA and CDR2 FQGTGA.

The V call is TRBV30, the J call TRBJ1-1, with 9 nucleotides matching TRBD1. V dropped 7 bases and J dropped 4; count of bases not matched to a gene: 4. Germline CDR1 GTSNPN, CDR2 SVGIG (reference sequence). The CDR3 covers 12 residues. Here the CDR3 DNA reads TGTGCCTCATGGGGACAGGGCACTGAAGCTTTCTTT. This sequence encodes CASWGQGTEAFF. The full variable domain, its missing parts supplied by reference TRBV30 and TRBJ1-1, is SQTIHQWPATLVQPVGSPLSLECTVEGTSNPNLYWYRQAAGRGLQLLFYSVGIGQISSEVPQNLSASRPQDRQFILSSKKLLLSDSGFYLCASWGQGTEAFFGQGTRLTVV.

In DNA, the CDR3 is TGTGCCAGCAGCGCACCCTTCGGAACCGCGAACACCGGGGAGCTGTTTTTT. This encodes CASSAPFGTANTGELFF. The chain couples TRBV9 to TRBJ2-2; D gene unclear. The germline V gene has CDR1 SGDLS and CDR2 YYNGEE. Trimming left V 3 bases short and J 0 bases short, with 15 bases between. This CDR3 is built from 17 residues.

The chain combines TRBV6-5 with TRBJ1-1, with 7 bases identical to TRBD1. After removal of 2 bases from V and 13 bases from J, the junction contained 7 bases not matched to a gene. In germline, CDR1 is MNHEY, CDR2 SVGAGI. The CDR3 runs to 12 residues. In DNA form, the CDR3 reads TGTGCCAGCAGTTACGGGGACAGCGTCTTTTTCTTT. Its translation is CASSYGDSVFFF.

This sequence joins TRBV3-1 (or the pseudogene TRBV3-2) and TRBJ2-6; possibly TRBD2 for D (6 bases). CDR1 and CDR2 (germline): LGHDT, YNNKEL (reference sequence). The CDR3 totals 17 residues. V lost 1 base to trimming and J lost 4 bases, with 14 bases between them. In DNA form, the CDR3 reads TGTGCCAGCAGCCAAGTCATGCGGGGTTCCGGGGCCAACGTCCTGACTTTC. This translates into CASSQVMRGSGANVLTF.

The V call is TRBV18, the J call TRBJ1-2, with D perhaps TRBD1 (6 bases). CDR3 length equals 14 residues. Germline lookup yields CDR1 KGHSH and CDR2 LQKENI. V dropped 0 bases and J dropped 7 bases, with 12 bases sitting between them. The CDR3 DNA reads as TGTGCCAGCTCACCACCGCGGGACAATAGTGGCTACACCTTC. It translates to CASSPPRDNSGYTF.

The chain joins TRBV9 to TRBJ1-2, with D possibly TRBD1 on 6 matching bases. Deletions cut 4 bases from V and 2 bases from J, with 12 bases between. Germline V gene data show CDR1 as SGDLS and CDR2 as YYNGEE. This CDR3 has 14 amino acids. CDR3 in amino acids: CASSPSDRNYGYTF. The CDR3 DNA is TGTGCCAGCAGCCCATCGGACAGAAACTATGGCTACACCTTC. The whole variable domain, filled in from reference TRBV9 and TRBJ1-2, reads DSGVTQTPKHLITATGQRVTLRCSPRSGDLSVYWYQQSLDQGLQFLIQYYNGEERAKGNILERFSAQQFPDLHSELNLSSLELGDSALYFCASSPSDRNYGYTFGSGTRLTVV.